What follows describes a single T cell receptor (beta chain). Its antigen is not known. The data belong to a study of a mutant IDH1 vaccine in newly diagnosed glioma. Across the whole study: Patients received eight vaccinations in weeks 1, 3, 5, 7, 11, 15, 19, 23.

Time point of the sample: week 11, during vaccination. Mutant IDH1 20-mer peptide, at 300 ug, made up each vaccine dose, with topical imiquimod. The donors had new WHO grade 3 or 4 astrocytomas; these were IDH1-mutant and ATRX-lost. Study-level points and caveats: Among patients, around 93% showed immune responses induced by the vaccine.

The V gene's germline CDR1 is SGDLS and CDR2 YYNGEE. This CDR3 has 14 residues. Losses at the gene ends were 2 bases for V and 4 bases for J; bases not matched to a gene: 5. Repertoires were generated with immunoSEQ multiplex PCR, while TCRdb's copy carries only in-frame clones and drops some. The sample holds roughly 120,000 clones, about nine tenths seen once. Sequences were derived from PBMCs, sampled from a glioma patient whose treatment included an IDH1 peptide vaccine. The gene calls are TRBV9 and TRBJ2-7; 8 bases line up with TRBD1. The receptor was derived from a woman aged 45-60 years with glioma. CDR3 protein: CASSVRDRGYEQYF. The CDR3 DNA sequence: TGTGCCAGCAGCGTTCGTGACAGGGGTTACGAGCAGTACTTC.